A single sample gave rise to the 17 T cell receptor beta chains below, sequenced in a study of shared clonotypes between healthy human individuals. Some clones are missing from TCRdb's copy, which holds only in-frame ones; the method was immunoSEQ multiplex PCR. Of some 500,000 clones in the sample, roughly 95% were seen once. The sequenced sample consisted of naive CD4+ T cells sorted from blood. Stated subset: CD45RA+ positively selected. Every receptor here comes from a woman between 25 and 40 years old in good health.

V and J are TRBV6-1 and TRBJ2-7; 10 bases map to TRBD2. CDR3 length: 15 residues. CDR1 is MNHNS and CDR2 is SASEGT in the germline V gene. The junction had 13 bases not matched to a gene; V was cut back by 9 bases and J by 5 bases. CDR3 sequence (DNA): TGTGCCAGATCCGATCTAGCGGGAGTAGTGGACGAGCAGTACTTC. Protein sequence: CARSDLAGVVDEQYF.

This chain joins TRBV5-4 and TRBJ2-7; weak D call: TRBD2 (5 bases). The germline CDR1 and CDR2 sequences are SGHNT and YYREEE (reference sequence). CDR3 length: 14 residues. The germline V and J ends were trimmed by 1 base and 5 bases, with 13 bases remaining between them. DNA of the CDR3: TGTGCCAGCAGCTTGCAAGGAGGACCCCACGAGCAGTACTTC. Protein: CASSLQGGPHEQYF.

The chain couples TRBV4-1 to TRBJ1-5, with TRBD1 as a possible D gene (5 bases). The CDR3 is 16 residues long. Trimming took off 4 bases at V and 5 bases at J, with 18 bases between the two ends. CDR1 MGHRA and CDR2 YSYEKL come from the germline V gene. The CDR3 nucleotides read TGCGCCAGCAGCCGAGCTTCCCGGGACGGCGATCAGCCCCAGCATTTT. It yields the protein CASSRASRDGDQPQHF.

The V call is TRBV19, the J call TRBJ1-1, with D unclear. Germline V gene lookup returns CDR1 LNHDA and CDR2 SQIVND (reference sequence). Trimming left V 9 bases short and J 10 bases short, with 15 bases between. The CDR3 consists of 11 residues. The CDR3 sequence is CARTRTGGAFF. The CDR3 nucleotides are TGTGCCAGGACCAGGACGGGTGGAGCTTTCTTT.

The count of this clone is one. The chain has TRBV18 and TRBJ1-4; D may be TRBD1 (6 bases). V was shortened by 2 bases and J by 0 bases, with 10 bases between the two germline ends. The CDR3 contains 16 residues. Germline loops: CDR1 KGHSH, CDR2 LQKENI. CDR3 amino acids: CASSPFRTATNEKLFF. The CDR3 bases are TGTGCCAGCTCACCATTTCGGACAGCAACTAATGAAAAACTGTTTTTT.

The rearrangement uses TRBV7-9 and TRBJ2-7; 11 nucleotides align to TRBD2. The V gene's germline CDR1 is SEHNR and CDR2 FQNEAQ (reference sequence). The trim removed 5 bases at V and 3 bases at J, leaving 9 bases unmatched. The CDR3 contains 16 residues. This chain's CDR3 is CASSGRTSGFDYEQYF. CDR3 nucleotide sequence: TGTGCCAGCAGCGGACGGACTAGCGGGTTTGACTACGAGCAGTACTTC.

The rearrangement links TRBV6-5 to TRBJ2-7; 8 nucleotides match TRBD2. In germline, CDR1 is MNHEY, CDR2 SVGAGI. The CDR3 has 16 residues. Trimming cost V 2 bases and J 9 bases; bases outside gene matches: 15. The CDR3 protein is CASSYAGQRELSRQYF. In DNA form, the CDR3 reads TGTGCCAGCAGTTACGCCGGTCAGCGGGAGCTCTCGCGGCAGTACTTC.

The chain combines TRBV18 with TRBJ2-5, with D perhaps matching TRBD1 (6 bases). The CDR3 consists of 14 residues. Germline CDR1 reads KGHSH; CDR2 reads LQKENI. V dropped 3 bases and J dropped 4 bases, with 12 bases sitting between them. The CDR3 DNA follows: TGTGCCAGCTCACCGACAGGAGGTGGAGAGACCCAGTACTTC. Protein product: CASSPTGGGETQYF.

The rearrangement links TRBV18 to TRBJ2-5; D gene uncertain. The V and J ends lost 5 bases and 3 bases respectively, with 10 bases between them. This CDR3 contains 13 residues. The germline CDR1 and CDR2 sequences are KGHSH and LQKENI. The CDR3 protein is CASSTDPEETQYF. In DNA form, the CDR3 reads TGTGCCAGCTCAACAGACCCCGAAGAGACCCAGTACTTC.

V is TRBV27 and J is TRBJ2-1, with a tentative D call TRBD2 (5 bases). CDR1 is MNHEY, CDR2 SMNVEV, per germline (reference sequence). V was shortened by 5 bases and J by 3 bases, with 14 bases between the two germline ends. The CDR3 consists of 15 residues. The CDR3 spells CASSAIIGLYNEQFF. As DNA, the CDR3 is TGTGCCAGCAGTGCCATAATTGGACTCTACAATGAGCAGTTCTTC.

The chain combines TRBV4-1 with TRBJ2-7; TRBD2 is a possible D gene (5 bases). V lost 1 base to trimming and J lost 0 bases, with 13 bases between them. Germline loops: CDR1 MGHRA, CDR2 YSYEKL. This CDR3 spans 16 amino acids. The CDR3 is CASSQAQRETSYEQYF. CDR3 nucleotides: TGCGCCAGCAGCCAAGCCCAACGGGAAACCTCCTACGAGCAGTACTTC.

The chain carries TRBV7-8 and TRBJ2-3; the match to TRBD2 covers 12 bases. Per germline, CDR1 SGHVS and CDR2 FQNEAQ. This CDR3 has 19 residues. Trimming cost V 5 bases and J 0 bases; bases outside gene matches: 12. The CDR3 loop reads CASSPMQTSGRGSTDTQYF. As DNA, the CDR3 is TGTGCCAGCAGCCCTATGCAGACTAGCGGGAGAGGAAGCACAGATACGCAGTATTTT.

J is TRBJ2-2 and V is TRBV6-5; no clear D. Germline assignment: CDR1 MNHEY and CDR2 SVGAGI. Trimming removed 0 bases from V and 1 base from J, with 3 bases in between. This CDR3 spans 14 amino acids. For the CDR3, the DNA is TGTGCCAGCAGTTACTCGCGGAACACCGGGGAGCTGTTTTTT. Amino acid sequence: CASSYSRNTGELFF.

The V and J genes are TRBV6-1 and TRBJ2-7, with TRBD1 identical over 8 bases. From germline, CDR1 is MNHNS and CDR2 SASEGT. V gave up 4 bases and J gave up 3 bases; unmatched junction bases: 8. This CDR3 comprises 15 residues. This chain's CDR3 is CASSVSGTGGYEQYF. CDR3 DNA sequence: TGTGCCAGCAGTGTGAGTGGGACAGGCGGCTACGAGCAGTACTTC.

The J gene is TRBJ1-4, the V gene TRBV5-6; the D gene is possibly TRBD1 (6 bases). CDR3 length equals 14 residues. Germline V CDR1 and CDR2: SGHDT, YYEEEE. Trimming cost V 3 bases and J 7 bases, with 13 bases left between them. The CDR3 reads CASSSTGYSEKLFF. CDR3 DNA sequence: TGTGCCAGCAGCTCCACAGGGTATAGTGAAAAACTGTTTTTT.

The gene calls are TRBV7-9 and TRBJ1-1; D remains ambiguous. Trimming took 0 bases from V and 7 from J, leaving 12 bases between them. CDR1 and CDR2 (germline): SEHNR, FQNEAQ (reference sequence). The CDR3 spans 14 residues. CDR3 residues: CASSLAGMTDEAFF. For the CDR3, the DNA is TGTGCCAGCAGCTTAGCGGGTATGACGGATGAAGCTTTCTTT. Full variable domain (outside the CDR3, taken from reference TRBV7-9 and TRBJ1-1): DTGVSQNPRHKITKRGQNVTFRCDPISEHNRLYWYRQTLGQGPEFLTYFQNEAQLEKSRLLSDRFSAERPKGSFSTLEIQRTEQGDSAMYLCASSLAGMTDEAFFGQGTRLTVV.

The chain uses TRBV5-1 and TRBJ2-7; 9 nucleotides align to TRBD2. Germline assignment: CDR1 SGHRS and CDR2 YFSETQ. This CDR3 comprises 16 residues. After removal of 1 base from V and 4 bases from J, the junction contained 9 bases not matched to a gene. CDR3 sequence (DNA): TGCGCCAGCAGCTTGTTCCCGTGGCGGGAGGGATACGAGCAGTACTTC. Translation gives CASSLFPWREGYEQYF.